Sequencing of this T cell receptor beta chain was carried out in a study of T-cell memory formation after mild COVID-19. Turning to the study itself: Each donor largely had its own TCR clusters.

MiXCR was run by TCRdb on the 5' RACE reads, yielding one entry per CDR3 protein. The table has 120,000 to 150,000 distinct CDR3 sequences, 15% to 20% seen once; the top ten hold around 2.4%. Study observations and caveats: Day 15 to 85 contracting clones showed balanced CD4/CD8; day 15 to 37 expanders favored CD4+. For contracting clones, CD4+ ones sat mainly in CM and EM, CD8+ in EMRA. Researchers found some responding clones in pre-infection memory, a sign that cross-reactive memory joined.

Remarks on this clonotype: Its target is not known.

Trimming removed 2 bases from V and 6 bases from J, with 4 bases in between. CDR1 is PRHDT and CDR2 is FYEKMQ in the germline V gene (reference sequence). The CDR3 is 11 residues long. Sequenced sample: PBMCs or a T cell subset sorted from them (not recorded which). The sequence was obtained from an adult woman who had mild COVID-19 (a few samples of this study predate the infection). Cell type and time point are not known. The gene calls are TRBV13 and TRBJ1-1; D is undetermined. CDR3 DNA: TGTGCCAGCAGCTTACTATCTGAAGCTTTCTTT. Translation gives CASSLLSEAFF.